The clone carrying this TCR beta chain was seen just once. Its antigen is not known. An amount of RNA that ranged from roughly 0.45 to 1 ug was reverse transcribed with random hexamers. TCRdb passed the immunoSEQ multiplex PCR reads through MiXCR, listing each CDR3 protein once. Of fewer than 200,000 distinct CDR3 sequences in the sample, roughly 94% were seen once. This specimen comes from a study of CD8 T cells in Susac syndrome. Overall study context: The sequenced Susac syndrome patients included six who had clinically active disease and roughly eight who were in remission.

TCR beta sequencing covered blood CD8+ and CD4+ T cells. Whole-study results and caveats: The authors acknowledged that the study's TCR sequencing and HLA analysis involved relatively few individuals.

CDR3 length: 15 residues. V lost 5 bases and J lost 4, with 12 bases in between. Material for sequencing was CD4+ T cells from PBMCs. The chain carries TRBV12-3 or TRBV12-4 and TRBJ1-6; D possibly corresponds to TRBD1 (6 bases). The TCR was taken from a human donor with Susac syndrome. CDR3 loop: CASSPGETYNSPLHF. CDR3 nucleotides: TGTGCCAGCAGTCCAGGGGAAACATATAATTCACCCCTCCACTTT.